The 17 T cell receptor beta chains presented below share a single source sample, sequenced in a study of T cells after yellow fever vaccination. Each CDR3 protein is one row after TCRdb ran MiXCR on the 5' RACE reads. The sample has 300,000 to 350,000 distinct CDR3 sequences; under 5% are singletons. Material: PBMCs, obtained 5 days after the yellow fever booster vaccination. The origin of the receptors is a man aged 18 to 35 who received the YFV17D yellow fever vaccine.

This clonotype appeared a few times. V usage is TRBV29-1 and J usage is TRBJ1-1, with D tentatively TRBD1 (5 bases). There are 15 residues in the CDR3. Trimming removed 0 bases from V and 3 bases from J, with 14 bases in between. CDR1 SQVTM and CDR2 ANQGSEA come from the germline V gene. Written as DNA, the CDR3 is TGCAGCGTTGAAGATCCCCAGGGAATGGACACTGAAGCTTTCTTT. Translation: CSVEDPQGMDTEAFF.

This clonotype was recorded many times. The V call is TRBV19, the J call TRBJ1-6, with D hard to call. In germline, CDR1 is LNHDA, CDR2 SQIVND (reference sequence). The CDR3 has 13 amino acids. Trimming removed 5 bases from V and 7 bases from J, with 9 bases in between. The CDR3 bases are TGTGCCAGTAGTCTCACGGAGAATTCACCCCTCCACTTT. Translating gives CASSLTENSPLHF.

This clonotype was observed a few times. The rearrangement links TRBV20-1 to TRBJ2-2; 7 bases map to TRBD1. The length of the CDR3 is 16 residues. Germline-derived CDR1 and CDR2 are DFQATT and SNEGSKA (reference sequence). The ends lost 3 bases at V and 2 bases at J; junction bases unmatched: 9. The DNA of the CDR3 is TGCAGTGCTAGTCCCTTTACAGGGGATAACACCGGGGAGCTGTTTTTT. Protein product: CSASPFTGDNTGELFF.

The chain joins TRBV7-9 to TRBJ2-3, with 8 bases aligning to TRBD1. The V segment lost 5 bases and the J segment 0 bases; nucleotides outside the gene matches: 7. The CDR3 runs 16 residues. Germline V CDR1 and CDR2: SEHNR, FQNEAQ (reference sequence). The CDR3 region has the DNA TGTGCCAGCAGCCCGAGACAGGGGCGCAGCACAGATACGCAGTATTTT. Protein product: CASSPRQGRSTDTQYF.

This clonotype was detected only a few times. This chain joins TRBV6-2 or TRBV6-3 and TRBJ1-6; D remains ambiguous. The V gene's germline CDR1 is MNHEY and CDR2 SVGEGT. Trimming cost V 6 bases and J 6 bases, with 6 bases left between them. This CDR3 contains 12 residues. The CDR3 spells CASRTVNSPLHF. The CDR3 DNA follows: TGTGCCAGCAGAACGGTTAATTCACCCCTCCACTTT.

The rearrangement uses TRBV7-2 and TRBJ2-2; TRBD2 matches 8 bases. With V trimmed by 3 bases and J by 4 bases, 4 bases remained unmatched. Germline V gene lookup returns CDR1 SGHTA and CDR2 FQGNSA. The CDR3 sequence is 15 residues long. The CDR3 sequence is CASSFSGAITGELFF. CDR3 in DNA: TGTGCCAGCAGCTTTAGCGGGGCGATCACCGGGGAGCTGTTTTTT.

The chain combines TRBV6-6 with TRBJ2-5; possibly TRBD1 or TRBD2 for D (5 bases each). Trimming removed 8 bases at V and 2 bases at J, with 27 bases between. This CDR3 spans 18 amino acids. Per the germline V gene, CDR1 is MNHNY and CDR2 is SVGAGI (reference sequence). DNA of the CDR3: TGTGCCAGCCGTCGCCCGTCCCGGGGCGGCGGATCACAAGAGACCCAGTACTTC. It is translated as CASRRPSRGGGSQETQYF.

The CDR3 DNA reads as TGTGCCAGCAGTAGACTGGACAGCTGGAGCTCCTACGAGCAGTACTTC. It yields the protein CASSRLDSWSSYEQYF. The chain links TRBV6-5 to TRBJ2-7; TRBD1 is a possible D gene (6 bases). Germline V lookup: CDR1 MNHEY, CDR2 SVGAGI. The V and J ends lost 5 bases and 0 bases respectively, with 17 bases between them. The CDR3 is 16 residues long.

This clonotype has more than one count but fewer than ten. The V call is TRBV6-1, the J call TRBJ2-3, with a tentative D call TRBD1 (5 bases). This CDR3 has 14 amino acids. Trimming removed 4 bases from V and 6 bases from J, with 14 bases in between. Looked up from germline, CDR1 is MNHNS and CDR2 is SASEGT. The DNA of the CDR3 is TGTGCCAGCAGTGGGGGCTACCACAGGGATACGCAGTATTTT. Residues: CASSGGYHRDTQYF.

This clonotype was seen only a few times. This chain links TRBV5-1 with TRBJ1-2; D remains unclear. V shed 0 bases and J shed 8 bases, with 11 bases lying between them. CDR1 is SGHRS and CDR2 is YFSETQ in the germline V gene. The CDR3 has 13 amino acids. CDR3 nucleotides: TGCGCCAGCAGCTTGGCTGGAGTTGGGGGCTACACCTTC. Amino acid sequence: CASSLAGVGGYTF.

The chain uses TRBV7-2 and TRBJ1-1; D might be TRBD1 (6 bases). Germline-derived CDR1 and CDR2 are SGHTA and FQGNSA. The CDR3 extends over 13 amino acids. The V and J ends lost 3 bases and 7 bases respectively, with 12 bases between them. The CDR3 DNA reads TGTGCCAGCAGCTTGAGAGGACAGCTTGAAGCTTTCTTT. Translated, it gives CASSLRGQLEAFF.

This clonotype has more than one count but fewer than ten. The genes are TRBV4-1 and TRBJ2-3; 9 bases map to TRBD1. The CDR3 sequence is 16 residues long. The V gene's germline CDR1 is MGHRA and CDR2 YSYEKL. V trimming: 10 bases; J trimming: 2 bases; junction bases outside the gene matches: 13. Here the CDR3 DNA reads TGCGCCACCCGACGGCCCGGGACAGGGTCCACAGATACGCAGTATTTT. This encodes CATRRPGTGSTDTQYF.

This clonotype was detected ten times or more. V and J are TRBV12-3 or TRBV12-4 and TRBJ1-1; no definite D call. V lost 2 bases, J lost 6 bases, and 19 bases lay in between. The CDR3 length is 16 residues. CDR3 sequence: CASSLRGLGEVAEAFF. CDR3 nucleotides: TGTGCCAGCAGTTTACGCGGGCTGGGTGAGGTGGCTGAAGCTTTCTTT.

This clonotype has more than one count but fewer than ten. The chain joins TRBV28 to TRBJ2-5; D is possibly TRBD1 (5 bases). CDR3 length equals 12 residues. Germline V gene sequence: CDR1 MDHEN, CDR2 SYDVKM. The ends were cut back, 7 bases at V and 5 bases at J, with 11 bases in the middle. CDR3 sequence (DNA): TGTGCCAGCACCCAAAAGGGGGAGACCCAGTACTTC. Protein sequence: CASTQKGETQYF.

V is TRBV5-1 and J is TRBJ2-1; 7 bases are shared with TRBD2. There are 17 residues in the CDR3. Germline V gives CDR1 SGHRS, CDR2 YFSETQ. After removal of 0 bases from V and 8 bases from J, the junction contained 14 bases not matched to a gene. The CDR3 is CASSLVTTQARGDEQFF. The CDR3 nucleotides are TGCGCCAGCAGCTTGGTGACAACCCAAGCCCGGGGGGATGAGCAGTTCTTC.

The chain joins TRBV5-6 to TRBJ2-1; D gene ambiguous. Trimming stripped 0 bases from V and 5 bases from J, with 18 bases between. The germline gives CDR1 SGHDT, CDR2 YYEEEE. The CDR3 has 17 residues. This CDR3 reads CASSLEIRWVSHNEQFF. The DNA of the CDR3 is TGTGCCAGCAGCTTGGAAATCCGGTGGGTGTCCCACAATGAGCAGTTCTTC.

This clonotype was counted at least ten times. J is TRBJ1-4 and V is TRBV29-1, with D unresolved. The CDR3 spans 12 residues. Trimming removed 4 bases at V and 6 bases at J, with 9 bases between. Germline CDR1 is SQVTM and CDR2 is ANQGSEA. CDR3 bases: TGCAGCGTTGGGGGTTTGGATGAAAAACTGTTTTTT. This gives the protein CSVGGLDEKLFF.